This T cell receptor (beta chain) is drawn from a study of blood T cell repertoires in COVID-19. Study summary: COVID-19 samples collected from the United States, Italy and Spain covered acute and convalescent phases. The cDNA or gDNA used as material had been derived from T cells, B-cell-depleted T cells, or PBMCs.

Trimming cost V 6 bases and J 3 bases, with 11 bases left between them. Germline V gene data show CDR1 as MNHEY and CDR2 as SVGAGI. The CDR3 loop spans 14 amino acids. Original methodology: Amplified reference gene primers provided the basis for estimating nucleated cell counts. Assay used: immunoSEQ multiplex PCR; TCRdb lists only in-frame clones, some missing. D and trimming were read from the DNA, whereas the V and J calls and clone size are those reported in that table. The top ten hold around 4% of the sample, which has fewer than 130,000 clones, 76% seen once. The material sequenced was peripheral blood. This chain links TRBV6-5 with TRBJ1-4; D unresolved. The receptor comes from an elderly woman with acute or convalescent COVID-19. In nucleotides, the CDR3 is TGTGCCAGCAGCCCCTCCCAGGCTAATGAAAAACTGTTTTTT. Its protein is CASSPSQANEKLFF.